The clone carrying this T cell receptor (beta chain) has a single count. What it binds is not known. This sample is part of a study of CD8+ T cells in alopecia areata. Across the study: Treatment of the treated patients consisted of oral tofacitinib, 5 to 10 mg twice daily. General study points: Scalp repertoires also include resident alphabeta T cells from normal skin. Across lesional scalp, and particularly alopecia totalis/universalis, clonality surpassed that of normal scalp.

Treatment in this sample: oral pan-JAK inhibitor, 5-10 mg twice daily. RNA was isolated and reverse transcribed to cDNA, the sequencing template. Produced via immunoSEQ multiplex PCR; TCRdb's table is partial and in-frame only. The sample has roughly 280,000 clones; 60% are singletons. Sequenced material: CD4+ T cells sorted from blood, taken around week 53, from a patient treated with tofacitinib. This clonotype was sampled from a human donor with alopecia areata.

CDR3 in amino acids: CAWSVFSGGTTDTQYF. The CDR3, as DNA: TGTGCCTGGAGTGTATTTAGCGGGGGGACCACAGATACGCAGTATTTT. The chain couples TRBV30 to TRBJ2-3; 10 positions agree with TRBD2. Germline CDR1 GTSNPN, CDR2 SVGIG (reference sequence). The CDR3 has 16 residues. The junction had 5 bases not matched to a gene; V was cut back by 0 bases and J by 2 bases.